The source of this T cell receptor (beta chain) is a study of blood T cell repertoires in COVID-19. Study at large: Samples came from the United States, Italy and Spain, spanning acute and convalescent COVID-19.

Produced via immunoSEQ multiplex PCR; TCRdb's table is partial and in-frame only. This table has around 160,000 clones, approximately 87% appearing once. The V gene's germline CDR1 is PRHDT and CDR2 FYEKMQ (reference sequence). V was pared by 6 bases and J by 6 bases, with 21 bases between. The CDR3 covers 17 residues. Seattle's enrolled individuals joined amid active infection and were then monitored longitudinally. This chain connects TRBV13 to TRBJ1-6; unclear D gene. This receptor was taken from a woman aged 70 to 79 with COVID-19, enrolled during active disease. The sample consisted of peripheral blood. This chain's CDR3 is CASRSSGVLLPNSPLHF. CDR3 bases: TGTGCCAGCAGATCAAGCGGGGTATTGCTGCCTAATTCACCCCTCCACTTT.